These 14 T cell receptor beta chains were all obtained from the same sample, sequenced in a study of cytomegalovirus exposure and HLA in healthy donors. Primers: 60 Vbeta forward and 13 Jbeta reverse. Some clones are missing from TCRdb's copy, which holds only in-frame ones; the method was immunoSEQ multiplex PCR. The table lists about 130,000 clones, with 2% to 2.5% in the top ten. Source material: PBMCs. These TCRs come from a man in his forties or fifties in good health and CMV-seronegative.

The V call is TRBV28, the J call TRBJ2-7; 8 bases map to TRBD2. Germline assignment: CDR1 MDHEN and CDR2 SYDVKM. The CDR3 is 18 residues long. V lost 4 bases to trimming and J lost 2 bases; unmatched junction nucleotides: 16. CDR3 DNA: TGTGCCAGCAGTTCAAGAGGTTACGGGAGGGAAGGGACCTACGAGCAGTACTTC. This translates into CASSSRGYGREGTYEQYF.

The CDR3 nucleotides are TGTGCCAGCAGCTTGGGACAGGGATTTTCCTACGAGCAGTACTTC. Protein product: CASSLGQGFSYEQYF. The gene calls are TRBV7-9 and TRBJ2-7; 9 bases line up with TRBD1. J was trimmed by 1 base and V by 3 bases; bases with no gene match: 4. Per the germline V gene, CDR1 is SEHNR and CDR2 is FQNEAQ (reference sequence). This CDR3 spans 15 amino acids.

The chain is built from TRBV19 and TRBJ2-3, with 15 bases lining up with TRBD2. Germline lookup yields CDR1 LNHDA and CDR2 SQIVND (reference sequence). This CDR3 region has 15 residues. V was pared by 5 bases and J by 5 bases, with 2 bases of the junction left unmatched. CDR3 DNA: TGTGCCAGTAGTCGGGGACTAGCGGGAGGAGATACGCAGTATTTT. Encoded protein: CASSRGLAGGDTQYF.

This chain uses TRBV6-5 with TRBJ2-1, with TRBD2 matching over 9 bases. In germline, CDR1 is MNHEY, CDR2 SVGAGI. The V segment lost 5 bases and the J segment 4 bases; nucleotides outside the gene matches: 6. The length of the CDR3 is 15 residues. This CDR3 is CASSTLAGRYNEQFF. Here the CDR3 DNA reads TGTGCCAGCAGTACGCTAGCGGGACGATACAATGAGCAGTTCTTC.

This chain joins TRBV4-3 and TRBJ2-1; no firm D call. The V end was cut by 1 base, the J end by 0 bases, with 10 bases between. In germline, CDR1 is LGHNA, CDR2 YSLEER. The CDR3 is 16 amino acids. DNA of the CDR3: TGCGCCAGCAGCCAAGGCGTAACGAGCTCCTACAATGAGCAGTTCTTC. Translating it yields CASSQGVTSSYNEQFF.

The V gene is TRBV5-1, the J gene TRBJ2-7, with TRBD1 matching over 9 bases. V shed 4 bases, J shed 1 base, and the junction held 3 bases outside the gene matches. The CDR3 runs to 14 residues. The germline gives CDR1 SGHRS, CDR2 YFSETQ. CDR3 DNA: TGCGCCAGCAGCGGGACAGGGCTTTCCTACGAGCAGTACTTC. Translating it yields CASSGTGLSYEQYF.

The chain links TRBV15 to TRBJ2-5, with D maybe TRBD2 (6 bases). Per germline, CDR1 LNHNV and CDR2 YYDKDF (reference sequence). There are 14 residues in the CDR3. The V gene lost 3 bases and the J gene lost 5 bases, with 13 bases spanning the gap. CDR3 sequence reads: CATSSGLAIETQYF. The CDR3 region has the DNA TGTGCCACCAGCAGTGGGCTAGCGATTGAGACCCAGTACTTC.

The chain has TRBV4-1 and TRBJ2-7; 11 bases are shared with TRBD2. The CDR3 runs to 15 residues. Germline assignment: CDR1 MGHRA and CDR2 YSYEKL. With V trimmed by 5 bases and J by 4 bases, 7 bases remained unmatched. CDR3 residues: CASSFRLAGLYEQYF. The CDR3 DNA reads as TGCGCCAGCAGCTTCCGACTAGCGGGGTTATACGAGCAGTACTTC.

The chain joins TRBV5-8 to TRBJ2-1; D ambiguous. Per the germline V gene, CDR1 is SGHTS and CDR2 is YDEGEE. The CDR3 loop spans 16 amino acids. V lost 4 bases and J 0 bases, leaving 14 bases between the germline ends. For the CDR3, the DNA is TGTGCCAGCAGCCCAGCGAGGCCCCCCTCCTACAATGAGCAGTTCTTC. Translating gives CASSPARPPSYNEQFF.

V usage is TRBV11-3 and J usage is TRBJ2-5; 7 bases are a match to TRBD1. Trimming cost V 7 bases and J 2 bases; bases outside gene matches: 10. CDR1 is SGHNT and CDR2 is YENEEA in the germline V gene. This CDR3 has 15 residues. The DNA of the CDR3 is TGTGCCAGCACCTTTCCGACAGGGCGACAAGAGACCCAGTACTTC. Translation: CASTFPTGRQETQYF.

The gene calls are TRBV30 and TRBJ2-7; 14 bases fit TRBD2. Trimming at V came to 5 bases and at J to 3 bases, leaving 6 bases not matched to a gene. CDR3 length equals 15 residues. The germline V gene has CDR1 GTSNPN and CDR2 SVGIG (reference sequence). CDR3 protein: CAWDLGLAGGYEQYF. The DNA of the CDR3 is TGTGCCTGGGACCTCGGACTAGCGGGAGGCTACGAGCAGTACTTC. Looking up the rest from reference TRBV30 and TRBJ2-7 gives the full variable domain: SQTIHQWPATLVQPVGSPLSLECTVEGTSNPNLYWYRQAAGRGLQLLFYSVGIGQISSEVPQNLSASRPQDRQFILSSKKLLLSDSGFYLCAWDLGLAGGYEQYFGPGTRLTVT.

CDR3 region: CASSEQNMNTEAFF. In nucleotides, the CDR3 is TGTGCCAGCAGTGAACAGAACATGAACACTGAAGCTTTCTTT. The chain couples TRBV25-1 to TRBJ1-1; D not resolved. Germline CDR1 is MGHDK and CDR2 is SYGVNS. Trimming pared 2 bases from V and 0 bases from J, leaving 7 bases between. This CDR3 spans 14 amino acids.

The chain carries TRBV7-9 and TRBJ1-5; the match to TRBD1 covers 8 bases. There are 15 residues in the CDR3. V lost 5 bases to trimming and J lost 3 bases; unmatched junction nucleotides: 6. Germline CDR1 SEHNR, CDR2 FQNEAQ (reference sequence). In DNA, the CDR3 is TGTGCCAGCAGCAGTCAGGGACAGGTCAATCAGCCCCAGCATTTT. Protein product: CASSSQGQVNQPQHF.

The chain is built from TRBV28 and TRBJ2-7, with 14 positions matching TRBD2. Germline lookup yields CDR1 MDHEN and CDR2 SYDVKM. V was pared by 4 bases and J by 3 bases, with 14 bases of the junction left unmatched. CDR3 length: 19 amino acids. CDR3 bases: TGTGCCAGCAGTTCCGGGCCAAGACTAGCGGGAGGGCGCTACTACGAGCAGTACTTC. Translated, it gives CASSSGPRLAGGRYYEQYF.